This TCR beta chain comes out of a study of T-cell memory formation after mild COVID-19. Overall study findings and caveats: While clones contracting from day 15 to 85 were balanced between CD4 and CD8, later expanders leaned CD4+. That cross-reactive memory joined was suggested by some responding clones appearing in pre-infection memory.

TCRdb reprocessed the 5' RACE reads with MiXCR, giving one entry per CDR3 protein. The sample consists of about 13,000 distinct CDR3 sequences, under 20% of them appearing once. Germline lookup yields CDR1 MDHEN and CDR2 SYDVKM. This CDR3 has 14 residues. Trimming removed 3 bases at V and 6 bases at J, with 12 bases between. This clonotype was picked up a small number of times. Its target is not known. The chain links TRBV28 to TRBJ2-1, with D perhaps TRBD1 or TRBD2 (5 bases each). This sequence originates from a man younger than 35 who had mild COVID-19 (a few samples of this study predate the infection). Cell type and time point are not known. The sequenced sample consisted of PBMCs or a T cell subset sorted from them (not recorded which). DNA of the CDR3: TGTGCCAGCAGTTTGTGGGGGTCCCCCAATGAGCAGTTCTTC. Protein product: CASSLWGSPNEQFF.